This T cell receptor beta chain was sequenced during a study of T cells after yellow fever vaccination. This clonotype was picked up a small number of times. Its antigen is not known. TCRdb itself ran the 5' RACE reads through MiXCR, one entry per CDR3 protein. The table includes under 600,000 distinct CDR3 sequences, about a fifth detected once. Study-wide results and limits: At 96% for CD4 and about 88% for CD8, most primary-vaccination clones showed up again after the booster. Clonotypes shared by both compartments, CD4 and CD8, made up a small share.

CDR1 and CDR2 from the germline V gene are SGHTA and FQGNSA. Unmatched junction bases numbered 6, after V lost 3 bases and J lost 5 bases. CDR3 length equals 16 residues. The genes are TRBV7-2 and TRBJ1-6, with 8 bases that match TRBD1. The receptor was isolated from a young man who received the YFV17D yellow fever vaccine. Sequences were derived from PBMCs, sampled roughly 23 days after the first yellow fever vaccination. As DNA, the CDR3 is TGTGCCAGCAGCTTCCTGACAGGGGCGGATAATTCACCCCTCCACTTT. It is translated as CASSFLTGADNSPLHF.